This entry concerns a single T cell receptor beta chain. Trimming removed 0 bases at V and 2 bases at J, with 11 bases between. Germline CDR1 SGHVS, CDR2 FQNEAQ. The CDR3 consists of 15 residues. This sample stems from a study of blood T cell repertoires in COVID-19. Repertoires were generated with immunoSEQ multiplex PCR, while TCRdb's copy carries only in-frame clones and drops some. The data show roughly 240,000 clones, around 86% seen once. The genes are TRBV7-8 and TRBJ2-7; D is undetermined. This TCR was sampled from a woman older than 75 with COVID-19, enrolled during active disease. Sequencing was performed on peripheral blood. In nucleotides, the CDR3 is TGTGCCAGCAGCTTAGCGGTAGTAGTTCCCTACGAGCAGTACTTC. This encodes CASSLAVVVPYEQYF. Full variable domain (missing parts from reference TRBV7-8 and TRBJ2-7): GAGVSQSPRYKVAKRGQDVALRCDPISGHVSLFWYQQALGQGPEFLTYFQNEAQLDKSGLPSDRFFAERPEGSVSTLKIQRTQQEDSAVYLCASSLAVVVPYEQYFGPGTRLTVT.